Sequencing of this TCR beta chain was carried out in a study of blood T cell repertoires in COVID-19 (TCRdb year 2020). The study in broad terms: Samples covering the acute and convalescent phases of COVID-19 were provided by collaborators in the United States, Italy and Spain. Samples were obtained from the ongoing ImmuneRACE study (first 160 participants) and from about 1,300 subjects provided by 6 global collaborators. The prospective study material was composed of cDNA or gDNA derived from T cells, B-cell-depleted T cells, or PBMCs. A de-identified subject ID, COVID-19 status, age in years and sex were almost always included in the sample metadata. The dataset comprised deeply sampled blood TCRbeta repertoires from subjects exposed to, actively infected with, or recovered from COVID-19. The repertoires were released in a freely available public database intended as a resource for research on the immune response to SARS-CoV-2. HLA class I and class II types, where available, came from metadata supplied by the sample provider rather than from assay-based typing.

A note on this clone: This receptor's antigen is unknown. Nothing much larger sits one base from this clone, and base qualities are not available.

What the research found in general, with its limitations: How much clinical and demographic metadata was included differed by source and by participant, and the metadata was provided uncurated.

Collaborating institutions collected whole blood in K2EDTA tubes following their own protocols. Collaborator samples were shipped for TCRbeta analysis as frozen whole blood, isolated PBMCs, or DNA extracted from either sample type. TCRbeta CDR3 regions were amplified from genomic DNA using the immunoSEQ Assay, a bias-controlled multiplex PCR. The study's own analysis went as follows. Nucleated cell counts per sample were estimated from amplification of reference gene primers within the assay. Sequence reads were collapsed and filtered to measure the absolute abundance of every unique TCRbeta CDR3 rearrangement. For each sample, productive Simpson clonality was calculated as the square root of Simpson's diversity index over productive rearrangements. TCRdb's version of the immuneACCESS table is confined to in-frame rearrangements and falls short of the full clone set. An unresolved V gene accounts for under half of the shortfall where checked; the remainder is of unknown origin. V and J calls and clone size follow that table, whereas D and trimming were derived from the DNA. Here the sample has 150,000 to 200,000 clones; 88% occur a single time. The top ten hold roughly 4.7% of the sample.

Via the germline V gene (reference sequence), CDR1 is LGHDT and CDR2 YNNKEL. The CDR3, cysteine through phenylalanine, is 15 amino acids long. The read is trimmed to its CDR3 DNA, 45 bases read in frame from base 1. V drops 5 bases and J drops 0 bases, leaving 13 bases in between. This TCR was sampled from a human donor in a cohort sampled during active COVID-19. Recombination linked TRBV3-1 (or the pseudogene TRBV3-2) to TRBJ1-2, and TRBD1 may be the D gene, going by 6 matching bases. The sample was peripheral blood. The CDR3 protein is CASSFGQSSNYGYTF. The DNA is as follows: TGTGCCAGCAGCTTTGGACAGTCTTCTAACTATGGCTACACCTTC.